The 15 T cell receptor beta chains below were found in one sample sequenced in a study of blood T cell repertoires in COVID-19. Generated by immunoSEQ multiplex PCR, the TCRdb table keeps only in-frame clones and is missing some. The data contain 300,000 to 400,000 clones, approximately 90% of them singletons. The material sequenced was peripheral blood. The receptors here all came from a woman in her late teens or twenties who had recovered from COVID-19.

The chain uses TRBV7-2 and TRBJ2-5; D might be TRBD2 (7 bases). CDR1 is SGHTA, CDR2 FQGNSA, per germline. The V and J ends lost 5 bases and 6 bases respectively, with 13 bases between them. The length of the CDR3 is 13 residues. The CDR3, as DNA: TGTGCCAGCAGCCCGGGGGGCAGACAGACCCAGTACTTC. Translation gives CASSPGGRQTQYF.

This chain connects TRBV6-2 or TRBV6-3 to TRBJ2-1, with TRBD1 as a possible D gene (5 bases). The ends were cut back, 2 bases at V and 3 bases at J, with 11 bases in the middle. Per germline, CDR1 MNHEY and CDR2 SVGEGT. There are 15 residues in the CDR3. CDR3 sequence (DNA): TGTGCCAGCAGTTACGGTCAGGGCGACTACAATGAGCAGTTCTTC. This translates into CASSYGQGDYNEQFF.

This chain connects TRBV5-6 to TRBJ2-3; D might be TRBD2 (6 bases). Germline-derived CDR1 and CDR2 are SGHDT and YYEEEE. The CDR3 is 14 residues long. Trimming removed 4 bases at V and 2 bases at J, with 11 bases between. CDR3 nucleotides: TGTGCCAGCAGCGCGTGGGGGGACACAGATACGCAGTATTTT. Its translation is CASSAWGDTDTQYF.

The V gene is TRBV5-1, the J gene TRBJ2-1; 16 bases match TRBD2. The CDR3 totals 17 residues. Trimming cost V 4 bases and J 4 bases; bases outside gene matches: 5. Germline CDR1 is SGHRS and CDR2 is YFSETQ. CDR3 sequence reads: CASSRGLAGGKYNEQFF. The CDR3 bases are TGCGCCAGCAGCCGGGGACTAGCGGGAGGGAAGTACAATGAGCAGTTCTTC.

The chain joins TRBV27 to TRBJ2-1; TRBD2 matches 11 bases. V lost 6 bases to trimming and J lost 3 bases; unmatched junction nucleotides: 7. Germline V gene data show CDR1 as MNHEY and CDR2 as SMNVEV (reference sequence). The CDR3 is 16 amino acids. The CDR3 DNA reads TGTGCCAGCAGCGAGGCCGGGACTAGCGGCTACAATGAGCAGTTCTTC. The encoded protein is CASSEAGTSGYNEQFF.

On this clone: Other DNA variants within this sample encode the same CDR3. The chain employs TRBV5-1 and TRBJ1-3, with a possible D match to TRBD1 (5 bases). The germline CDR1 and CDR2 sequences are SGHRS and YFSETQ. The CDR3 covers 14 residues. The germline V and J ends were trimmed by 2 bases and 0 bases, with 6 bases remaining between them. The CDR3 coding sequence is TGCGCCAGCAGCTTCGACAGCTCTGGAAACACCATATATTTT. Translated: CASSFDSSGNTIYF.

The V gene is TRBV6-5, the J gene TRBJ2-2, with TRBD2 matching over 7 bases. Germline V gene data show CDR1 as MNHEY and CDR2 as SVGAGI. V lost 5 bases to trimming and J lost 1 base; unmatched junction nucleotides: 4. The CDR3 sequence is 15 residues long. The CDR3 protein is CASSPPGGNTGELFF. For the CDR3, the DNA is TGTGCCAGCAGTCCTCCGGGAGGGAACACCGGGGAGCTGTTTTTT.

This sequence joins TRBV28 and TRBJ2-7, with TRBD2 matching over 8 bases. V trimming: 6 bases; J trimming: 3 bases; junction bases outside the gene matches: 4. The V gene's germline CDR1 is MDHEN and CDR2 SYDVKM. This CDR3 is built from 13 residues. The CDR3 reads CASRGAGGYEQYV. The DNA of the CDR3 is TGTGCCAGCAGGGGGGCGGGGGGCTACGAGCAGTACGTC.

The V call is TRBV30, the J call TRBJ2-2; 7 nucleotides agree with TRBD2. J lost 4 bases, V lost 2 bases, and 7 bases had no gene match. The CDR3 loop spans 15 amino acids. Germline V CDR1 and CDR2: GTSNPN, SVGIG (reference sequence). The CDR3 spells CAWSRWEGPTGELFF. In DNA form, the CDR3 reads TGTGCCTGGAGTAGGTGGGAGGGCCCCACCGGGGAGCTGTTTTTT. The full variable domain, completed using reference TRBV30 and TRBJ2-2, is SQTIHQWPATLVQPVGSPLSLECTVEGTSNPNLYWYRQAAGRGLQLLFYSVGIGQISSEVPQNLSASRPQDRQFILSSKKLLLSDSGFYLCAWSRWEGPTGELFFGEGSRLTVL.

The gene calls are TRBV20-1 and TRBJ1-3; no clear D gene. Germline loops: CDR1 DFQATT, CDR2 SNEGSKA (reference sequence). The V end was cut by 0 bases, the J end by 7 bases, with 4 bases between. CDR3 length equals 11 residues. The CDR3 bases are TGCAGTGCTAGAGATCTTAACACCATATATTTT. As protein: CSARDLNTIYF.

V usage is TRBV3-1 (or the pseudogene TRBV3-2) and J usage is TRBJ1-1; 9 nucleotides match TRBD1. The CDR3 is 16 residues long. From germline, CDR1 is LGHDT and CDR2 YNNKEL (reference sequence). V trimming: 4 bases; J trimming: 5 bases; junction bases outside the gene matches: 11. In DNA form, the CDR3 reads TGTGCCAGCAGCCTGAAGACAGGGGGTTGGACGACTGAAGCTTTCTTT. Translation gives CASSLKTGGWTTEAFF.

This chain links TRBV3-1 (or the pseudogene TRBV3-2) with TRBJ1-2; no clear D gene. The CDR3 contains 13 residues. Per germline, CDR1 LGHDT and CDR2 YNNKEL (reference sequence). Trimming stripped 4 bases from V and 0 bases from J, with 6 bases between. The CDR3 region has the DNA TGTGCCAGCAGCCCGGGAGCTAACTATGGCTACACCTTC. Amino acid sequence: CASSPGANYGYTF.

V usage is TRBV10-3 and J usage is TRBJ2-7, with 7 bases identical to TRBD1. The V gene end was trimmed by 6 bases and the J gene end by 1 base; junction bases not matched to a gene: 3. Per germline, CDR1 ENHRY and CDR2 SYGVKD. This CDR3 contains 13 residues. CDR3 in amino acids: CAISSRGSYEQYV. DNA of the CDR3: TGTGCCATCAGCTCCAGGGGGTCCTACGAGCAGTACGTC.

The J gene is TRBJ2-1, the V gene TRBV3-1 (or the pseudogene TRBV3-2), with 8 nucleotides matching TRBD2. V lost 2 bases, J lost 5 bases, and 8 bases stayed unmatched. This CDR3 comprises 16 residues. Germline lookup yields CDR1 LGHDT and CDR2 YNNKEL (reference sequence). This CDR3 reads CASSQLTSAKNNEQFF. DNA for the CDR3: TGTGCCAGCAGCCAATTGACTAGCGCGAAGAACAATGAGCAGTTCTTC.

This rearrangement joins TRBV5-1 to TRBJ2-2; TRBD2 matches 11 bases. From germline, CDR1 is SGHRS and CDR2 YFSETQ. The CDR3 totals 17 residues. V shed 3 bases and J 1 base; nucleotides not matched to a gene: 5. The CDR3 sequence: CASSSGLAVMNTGELFF. DNA of the CDR3: TGCGCCAGCAGCTCGGGACTAGCGGTGATGAACACCGGGGAGCTGTTTTTT.